The sequence of this TCR beta chain was determined in a study of beta chain features in type 1 diabetes. Study observations and caveats: For type 1 diabetes patients, VDJ junctions showed fewer insertions and more deletions. A moderate, significant TCRB CDR3 shortening appeared in type 1 diabetes across four CD4+ subsets.

The isolated RNA, all of it, was reverse transcribed, so expressed TCRB transcripts were what got sequenced. Some clones are missing from TCRdb's copy, which holds only in-frame ones; the method was immunoSEQ multiplex PCR. The sample has 100,000 to 150,000 clones, roughly 17% seen once. This CDR3 comprises 13 residues. Trimming removed 4 bases at V and 4 bases at J, with 9 bases between. CDR1 is SGHTA, CDR2 FQGTGA, per germline. A remark on this clone: Its target is not known.

The sample consisted of central memory CD4+ T cells from blood. The rearrangement joins TRBV7-3 to TRBJ2-3; D is ambiguous. This TCR was sampled from a man younger than 35 with type 1 diabetes. Here the CDR3 reads CASSYNHPDTQYF. The CDR3 DNA follows: TGTGCCAGCAGCTACAACCACCCAGATACGCAGTATTTT.